Below, 17 T cell receptor beta chains from the same sample are listed, as sequenced in a study of blood T cell repertoires in COVID-19. This table comes from immunoSEQ multiplex PCR, and its TCRdb copy is limited to in-frame clones, with some not included. The repertoire consists of fewer than 250,000 clones, with 75% to 90% occurring once and the leading ten covering about 1%. Sequenced sample: PBMCs or T cells enriched from blood (not recorded which). These receptors all come from a man aged 45-65 years who had been exposed to COVID-19.

This chain links TRBV7-9 with TRBJ1-1; no definite D call. The V end lost 3 bases, the J end lost 3 bases, and 11 bases lay between the germline ends. CDR3 length: 14 amino acids. Germline assignment: CDR1 SEHNR and CDR2 FQNEAQ (reference sequence). CDR3 loop: CASSFRGRDTEAFF. The CDR3, as DNA: TGTGCCAGCAGCTTTCGAGGGAGGGACACTGAAGCTTTCTTT. The complete variable domain, with remaining parts taken from reference TRBV7-9 and TRBJ1-1, reads DTGVSQNPRHKITKRGQNVTFRCDPISEHNRLYWYRQTLGQGPEFLTYFQNEAQLEKSRLLSDRFSAERPKGSFSTLEIQRTEQGDSAMYLCASSFRGRDTEAFFGQGTRLTVV.

The V call is TRBV28, the J call TRBJ2-7, with 8 bases identical to TRBD2. Unmatched junction bases numbered 4, after V lost 4 bases and J lost 5 bases. CDR1 is MDHEN and CDR2 is SYDVKM in the germline V gene. The CDR3 loop spans 13 amino acids. The CDR3 nucleotides are TGTGCCAGCAGTTCCCGGGGGGGGAACGAGCAGTACGTC. Translation gives CASSSRGGNEQYV.

J is TRBJ2-1 and V is TRBV5-4; the match to TRBD2 covers 7 bases. V trimming: 0 bases; J trimming: 4 bases; junction bases outside the gene matches: 10. The CDR3 length is 17 residues. Germline assignment: CDR1 SGHNT and CDR2 YYREEE (reference sequence). Written as DNA, the CDR3 is TGTGCCAGCAGCTTGGCCGGAGGGGCGGGAGATTACAATGAGCAGTTCTTC. Amino acid sequence: CASSLAGGAGDYNEQFF. The full variable domain, completed using reference TRBV5-4 and TRBJ2-1, is ETGVTQSPTHLIKTRGQQVTLRCSSQSGHNTVSWYQQALGQGPQFIFQYYREEENGRGNFPPRFSGLQFPNYSSELNVNALELDDSALYLCASSLAGGAGDYNEQFFGPGTRLTVL.

This chain joins TRBV29-1 and TRBJ2-7, with 7 bases aligning to TRBD1. CDR3 size: 11 residues. V gave up 4 bases and J gave up 6 bases; unmatched junction bases: 3. Germline V lookup: CDR1 SQVTM, CDR2 ANQGSEA. The CDR3 DNA is TGCAGCGTTGCGACAGGGCTCGAGCAGTACTTC. It specifies CSVATGLEQYF.

The gene calls are TRBV3-1 (or the pseudogene TRBV3-2) and TRBJ1-5; possibly TRBD1 for D (5 bases). V was clipped by 1 base and J by 9 bases, with 13 bases between them. Germline V gene sequence: CDR1 LGHDT, CDR2 YNNKEL (reference sequence). The CDR3 consists of 14 residues. CDR3 residues: CASSQVQGSLPQHF. DNA of the CDR3: TGTGCCAGCAGCCAAGTTCAGGGTAGTTTGCCCCAGCATTTT.

The chain joins TRBV29-1 to TRBJ2-3, with 9 bases aligning to TRBD2. The CDR3 is 13 amino acids. In germline, CDR1 is SQVTM, CDR2 ANQGSEA. Trimming cost V 4 bases and J 3 bases; bases outside gene matches: 2. Here the CDR3 reads CSVGLAGTDTQYF. The CDR3 nucleotides read TGCAGCGTTGGTCTAGCGGGAACAGATACGCAGTATTTT.

The J gene is TRBJ2-7, the V gene TRBV11-3, with D possibly matching TRBD2 (6 bases). Germline CDR1 SGHNT, CDR2 YENEEA. The CDR3 is made up of 15 amino acids. V dropped 0 bases and J dropped 3 bases, with 12 bases sitting between them. The CDR3 spells CASSLESGVGYEQYV. The CDR3 coding sequence is TGTGCCAGCAGCTTAGAGTCGGGGGTCGGCTACGAGCAGTACGTC.

The J gene is TRBJ1-2, the V gene TRBV20-1; perhaps TRBD1 as D (5 bases). Germline V gene sequence: CDR1 DFQATT, CDR2 SNEGSKA (reference sequence). Between the trimmed V and J ends, which lost 3 bases and 6 bases, there was a span of 11 bases. CDR3 length equals 12 residues. Written as DNA, the CDR3 is TGCAGTGCTAGTTATCTAGGGGATGGCTACACCTTC. The encoded protein is CSASYLGDGYTF.

This clone has a single count. Other DNA sequences in the sample encode the same CDR3. V gene TRBV5-1 combines with J gene TRBJ2-1; 7 positions agree with TRBD1. With V trimmed by 4 bases and J by 0 bases, 1 base remained unmatched. The CDR3 extends over 14 amino acids. Looked up from germline, CDR1 is SGHRS and CDR2 is YFSETQ. In DNA form, the CDR3 reads TGCGCCAGCAGCCGGGACAGCTCCTACAATGAGCAGTTCTTC. This sequence encodes CASSRDSSYNEQFF.

The chain is built from TRBV11-3 and TRBJ2-7; D perhaps matches TRBD1 (6 bases). Germline CDR1 SGHNT, CDR2 YENEEA. The CDR3 runs 13 residues. V dropped 6 bases and J dropped 6 bases, with 15 bases sitting between them. CDR3 protein: CASSSSGAGEQYV. The CDR3, as DNA: TGTGCCAGCAGTTCTTCAGGGGCTGGCGAGCAGTACGTC.

The V call is TRBV5-6, the J call TRBJ2-1, with 8 bases aligning to TRBD1. The ends lost 2 bases at V and 4 bases at J; junction bases unmatched: 8. Germline assignment: CDR1 SGHDT and CDR2 YYEEEE. The CDR3 runs to 16 residues. CDR3 sequence reads: CASSFDRGRSYNEQFF. The CDR3 DNA sequence: TGTGCCAGCAGCTTTGACAGGGGCCGGTCTTACAATGAGCAGTTCTTC.

The chain has TRBV6-5 and TRBJ1-6; 10 nucleotides match TRBD1. CDR3 length: 14 residues. Germline CDR1 MNHEY, CDR2 SVGAGI. V lost 5 bases, J lost 7 bases, and 2 bases stayed unmatched. The CDR3 nucleotides are TGTGCCAGCAGTATGGGACAGGGGAATTCACCCCTCCACTTT. Protein: CASSMGQGNSPLHF.

This chain uses TRBV9 with TRBJ2-3; 13 bases match TRBD2. The V gene end was trimmed by 3 bases and the J gene end by 4 bases; junction bases not matched to a gene: 8. CDR1 is SGDLS, CDR2 YYNGEE, per germline. The CDR3 runs to 17 residues. The CDR3 protein is CASSANPGLAGSDTQYF. For the CDR3, the DNA is TGTGCCAGCAGCGCCAACCCGGGACTAGCGGGATCAGATACGCAGTATTTT.

In nucleotides, the CDR3 is TGTGCCAGCAGCACCGCGGGGTTAAGAGAAAAACTGTTTTTT. Residues: CASSTAGLREKLFF. J is TRBJ1-4 and V is TRBV28; D call uncertain. CDR1 is MDHEN, CDR2 SYDVKM, per germline. CDR3 length: 14 amino acids. The V and J ends lost 6 bases and 8 bases respectively, with 16 bases between them.

The CDR3 nucleotides are TGTGCCAGCAGCGTAGGAGGGAAGGCTGAAGCTTTCTTT. Its translation is CASSVGGKAEAFF. The chain combines TRBV9 with TRBJ1-1; D gene ambiguous. V gave up 0 bases and J gave up 6 bases, with 9 bases separating them. The CDR3 runs to 13 residues. Germline lookup yields CDR1 SGDLS and CDR2 YYNGEE.

This clone is a singleton in its sample. The genes are TRBV4-1 and TRBJ1-4; 12 bases are a match to TRBD1. The CDR3 length is 16 residues. V was pared by 6 bases and J by 5 bases, with 7 bases of the junction left unmatched. Germline CDR1 reads MGHRA; CDR2 reads YSYEKL. The CDR3 is CASRTGTGGENEKLFF. The CDR3, as DNA: TGCGCCAGCAGGACCGGGACAGGGGGCGAAAATGAAAAACTGTTTTTT.

This chain links TRBV7-2 with TRBJ2-7; the match to TRBD2 covers 8 bases. Looked up from germline, CDR1 is SGHTA and CDR2 is FQGNSA. The CDR3 has 16 residues. Losses at the gene ends were 8 bases for V and 0 bases for J; bases not matched to a gene: 12. CDR3 amino acids: CASGLRSGGSSYEQYF. In nucleotides, the CDR3 is TGTGCCAGCGGCCTCCGAAGCGGGGGTAGCTCCTACGAGCAGTACTTC.